This TCR beta chain was sequenced in a study of cytomegalovirus exposure and HLA in healthy donors. Turning to the study itself: An analysis done earlier identified almost 120 million unique TCR beta sequences from roughly 190 million T cells. Overall study findings and caveats: TRBV6-2, TRBV6-3 and some other V segments were excluded as indistinguishable.

Germline V gene sequence: CDR1 MDHEN, CDR2 SYDVKM. The V gene lost 5 bases and the J gene lost 5 bases, with 19 bases spanning the gap. The CDR3 extends over 16 amino acids. This PCR relied on a set of 60 Vbeta primers and 13 Jbeta primers. Some clones are missing from TCRdb's copy, which holds only in-frame ones; the method was immunoSEQ multiplex PCR. Found here are some 200,000 clones, approximately 84% of them singletons; the top ten hold less than 4.5%. Points on this clone: Its specificity is not known.

The clonotype originates from a man in his fifties or sixties in good health and CMV-seronegative. The V gene is TRBV28, the J gene TRBJ1-5, with D possibly being TRBD1 (6 bases). Material for sequencing was PBMCs. CDR3 loop: CASSPRSGGEYQPQHF. CDR3 coding DNA: TGTGCCAGCAGTCCCCGGAGTGGGGGCGAATATCAGCCCCAGCATTTT.